These 7 T cell receptor beta chains originate from one sample sequenced in a study of blood T cell repertoires in COVID-19. Measured with immunoSEQ multiplex PCR; TCRdb has only the in-frame clones, and not every one. Of roughly 240,000 clones detected, around 82% appear once; the ten largest clones hold about 3.8%. The sequenced material came from PBMCs or T cells enriched from blood (not recorded which). The receptors were gathered from a woman in her forties who had been exposed to COVID-19.

The chain employs TRBV7-7 and TRBJ2-5; TRBD2 matches 11 bases. Germline CDR1 reads SSHAT; CDR2 reads FNYEAQ (reference sequence). V shed 1 base and J 4 bases; nucleotides not matched to a gene: 8. This CDR3 has 17 residues. CDR3 DNA: TGTGCCAGCAGCTTAGGGGCTAGCGGGGGGCCGACAGAGACCCAGTACTTC. Amino acid sequence: CASSLGASGGPTETQYF.

As DNA, the CDR3 is TGTGCCAGTAGGGGGACAGGGTATGGCTACACCTTC. Translating gives CASRGTGYGYTF. The V gene is TRBV19, the J gene TRBJ1-2, with TRBD1 identical over 9 bases. CDR3 length: 12 amino acids. Germline CDR1 LNHDA, CDR2 SQIVND (reference sequence). J gave up 5 bases and V 6 bases, and 1 base lay outside the gene matches.

The genes are TRBV6-5 and TRBJ2-5; 10 bases agree with TRBD1. The CDR3 runs 15 residues. Germline V gene data show CDR1 as MNHEY and CDR2 as SVGAGI. Trimming at V came to 2 bases and at J to 5 bases, leaving 5 bases not matched to a gene. In nucleotides, the CDR3 is TGTGCCAGCAGTTACAGGGACAGGGGAGGGGAGACCCAGTACTTC. Translation: CASSYRDRGGETQYF.

This chain connects TRBV27 to TRBJ1-2; D may be TRBD1 (6 bases). The V end lost 5 bases, the J end lost 3 bases, and 16 bases lay between the germline ends. CDR1 and CDR2 from the germline V gene are MNHEY and SMNVEV (reference sequence). This CDR3 region has 15 residues. The CDR3 region is CASSQQPGQYYGYTF. DNA of the CDR3: TGTGCCAGCAGTCAACAGCCGGGACAATACTATGGCTACACCTTC.

Only one count was recorded for this clone. The chain joins TRBV9 to TRBJ1-3, with TRBD1 identical over 10 bases. The CDR3 is 17 residues long. The V gene's germline CDR1 is SGDLS and CDR2 YYNGEE. V shed 4 bases and J 0 bases; nucleotides not matched to a gene: 7. The CDR3 protein is CASSLGQGSLSGNTIYF. The CDR3, as DNA: TGTGCCAGCAGCTTGGGACAGGGGTCGCTCTCTGGAAACACCATATATTTT.

This sequence joins TRBV18 and TRBJ1-5; 8 nucleotides align to TRBD1. Germline trimming cut 5 bases from V and 5 bases from J; bases unmatched to any gene: 5. The CDR3 loop spans 14 amino acids. CDR1 and CDR2 from the germline V gene are KGHSH and LQKENI. Here the CDR3 DNA reads TGTGCCAGCTCATTTGGACAGGGAGATCAGCCCCAGCATTTT. Its protein product is CASSFGQGDQPQHF.

The chain joins TRBV28 to TRBJ1-1, with D perhaps matching TRBD1 (6 bases). V gave up 10 bases and J gave up 1 base, with 13 bases separating them. The CDR3 totals 13 residues. CDR1 MDHEN and CDR2 SYDVKM come from the germline V gene. This CDR3 reads CATRTARNTEAFF. The CDR3 nucleotides read TGTGCCACTAGGACAGCTAGGAACACTGAAGCTTTCTTT.